This passage covers 28 T cell receptor beta chains from one sample sequenced in a study of blood T cell repertoires in COVID-19. Some clones are missing from TCRdb's copy, which holds only in-frame ones; the method was immunoSEQ multiplex PCR. The repertoire includes 55,000 to 75,000 clones, around 84% of them detected once, and 4.1% sits in the top ten. The sequencing sample was made of peripheral blood. These receptors were obtained from a man in his fifties or sixties with acute or convalescent COVID-19.

This clone was seen more than once but under ten times. J is TRBJ2-7 and V is TRBV20-1, with D possibly matching TRBD2 (5 bases). The CDR3 spans 13 residues. CDR1 DFQATT and CDR2 SNEGSKA come from the germline V gene (reference sequence). V shed 3 bases and J shed 8 bases, with 17 bases lying between them. The CDR3: CSASSRAAPQQYF. CDR3 DNA: TGCAGTGCTAGTTCGAGGGCCGCACCCCAGCAGTACTTC.

This clone was detected once. The chain is built from TRBV7-8 and TRBJ2-1; perhaps TRBD2 as D (6 bases). CDR3 size: 17 residues. Trimming stripped 1 base from V and 2 bases from J, with 15 bases between. Germline V CDR1 and CDR2: SGHVS, FQNEAQ. The CDR3 is CASSLDQGGLAYNEQFF. The CDR3 DNA reads TGTGCCAGCAGCTTAGATCAAGGAGGGTTAGCCTACAATGAGCAGTTCTTC.

This chain connects TRBV15 to TRBJ2-1; 10 bases align to TRBD2. J was trimmed by 0 bases and V by 0 bases; bases with no gene match: 8. The CDR3 length is 19 residues. CDR1 is LNHNV, CDR2 YYDKDF, per germline (reference sequence). DNA of the CDR3: TGTGCCACCAGCAGAGATGTAGCGGGAGGTCCGGGCTCCTACAATGAGCAGTTCTTC. This translates into CATSRDVAGGPGSYNEQFF.

Here the CDR3 reads CASSLWGQGHQPQHF. CDR3 DNA: TGTGCCAGCAGTTTATGGGGGCAGGGCCACCAGCCCCAGCATTTT. This chain connects TRBV28 to TRBJ1-5, with D maybe TRBD1 (5 bases). V lost 0 bases, J lost 7 bases, and 13 bases lay in between. Germline V gene sequence: CDR1 MDHEN, CDR2 SYDVKM. This CDR3 comprises 15 residues.

In this sample, this clone turned up a few times. The chain recombines TRBV20-1 with TRBJ1-3, with TRBD1 as a possible D gene (6 bases). Germline V gene sequence: CDR1 DFQATT, CDR2 SNEGSKA (reference sequence). The germline V and J ends were trimmed by 3 bases and 3 bases, with 12 bases remaining between them. The CDR3 contains 14 residues. Here the CDR3 DNA reads TGCAGTGCTAGTGGCCAGGGGTATGGAAACACCATATATTTT. As protein: CSASGQGYGNTIYF.

This chain links TRBV27 with TRBJ2-5; D is possibly TRBD1 (6 bases). This CDR3 has 11 residues. CDR1 MNHEY and CDR2 SMNVEV come from the germline V gene (reference sequence). The V and J ends lost 2 bases and 9 bases respectively, with 7 bases between them. CDR3 sequence reads: CASSLKGAQYF. The CDR3 DNA sequence: TGTGCCAGCAGTTTAAAGGGGGCCCAGTACTTC.

The chain employs TRBV11-3 and TRBJ2-7, with 8 bases matching TRBD2. V dropped 6 bases and J dropped 3; count of bases not matched to a gene: 7. This CDR3 comprises 14 residues. Germline assignment: CDR1 SGHNT and CDR2 YENEEA. CDR3: CASSFQREIYEQYF. Written as DNA, the CDR3 is TGTGCCAGCAGTTTCCAGCGGGAGATCTACGAGCAGTACTTC.

This chain links TRBV10-3 with TRBJ1-2, with TRBD1 matching 9 bases. The CDR3 sequence is 15 residues long. J lost 2 bases, V lost 5 bases, and 6 bases had no gene match. The germline V gene encodes CDR1 ENHRY and CDR2 SYGVKD. The chain's CDR3 is CAISQQDRGNYGYTF. In DNA form, the CDR3 reads TGTGCCATCAGTCAACAGGACAGGGGAAACTATGGCTACACCTTC.

This chain joins TRBV6-5 and TRBJ2-7, with TRBD2 identical over 8 bases. V lost 1 base, J lost 3 bases, and 8 bases stayed unmatched. Per germline, CDR1 MNHEY and CDR2 SVGAGI. The CDR3 is 16 residues long. CDR3 sequence: CASSYWGGRQNYEQYF. CDR3 in DNA: TGTGCCAGCAGTTACTGGGGCGGGAGGCAAAACTACGAGCAGTACTTC.

This chain links TRBV9 with TRBJ2-5; the match to TRBD1 covers 8 bases. CDR3 size: 14 residues. Germline loops: CDR1 SGDLS, CDR2 YYNGEE. J lost 4 bases, V lost 1 base, and 3 bases had no gene match. The CDR3 sequence: CASSVNRGSETQYF. The CDR3 DNA follows: TGTGCCAGCAGCGTAAACAGGGGGTCAGAGACCCAGTACTTC.

The chain employs TRBV9 and TRBJ1-2; 9 bases are shared with TRBD1. The CDR3 is 15 residues long. V lost 2 bases and J lost 2; bases outside the gene matches: 4. CDR1 is SGDLS and CDR2 is YYNGEE in the germline V gene. Here the CDR3 DNA reads TGTGCCAGCAGCGTTTCCGGGACAGGGAACTATGGCTACACCTTC. This gives the protein CASSVSGTGNYGYTF.

This sequence joins TRBV7-9 and TRBJ2-1; 7 nucleotides agree with TRBD1. The germline gives CDR1 SEHNR, CDR2 FQNEAQ (reference sequence). The CDR3 consists of 14 residues. V gave up 7 bases and J gave up 9 bases; unmatched junction bases: 12. The CDR3 here is CASTKDRNMVEQFF. CDR3 DNA sequence: TGTGCCAGCACCAAGGACAGGAACATGGTTGAGCAGTTCTTC.

CDR3 in DNA: TGTGCCAGCAGTTTTGACAGAAGCAATCAGCCCCAGCATTTT. Protein sequence: CASSFDRSNQPQHF. The chain uses TRBV2 and TRBJ1-5, with D tentatively TRBD1 (5 bases). This CDR3 is 14 amino acids long. Germline-derived CDR1 and CDR2 are SNHLY and FYNNEI. Trimming took 5 bases from V and 1 from J, leaving 9 bases between them.

The chain links TRBV10-3 to TRBJ1-4, with TRBD1 as a possible D gene (6 bases). The CDR3 is 13 amino acids. Trimming left V 10 bases short and J 0 bases short, with 9 bases between. In germline, CDR1 is ENHRY, CDR2 SYGVKD. The CDR3 loop reads CATRQATNEKLFF. The CDR3 DNA reads as TGTGCCACCCGACAGGCAACTAATGAAAAACTGTTTTTT.

The chain links TRBV27 to TRBJ1-2; TRBD1 might be the D (6 bases). Germline CDR1 is MNHEY and CDR2 is SMNVEV (reference sequence). CDR3 length: 13 amino acids. V gave up 6 bases and J gave up 2 bases, with 10 bases separating them. CDR3 in amino acids: CASRPTGNYGYTF. CDR3 DNA: TGTGCCAGCAGGCCCACAGGGAACTATGGCTACACCTTC.

The CDR3 loop is CASSGTGTGNTEAFF. CDR3 nucleotides: TGTGCCAGCAGCGGGACCGGGACAGGGAACACTGAAGCTTTCTTT. The rearrangement links TRBV3-1 (or the pseudogene TRBV3-2) to TRBJ1-1; 8 bases align to TRBD1. The CDR3 totals 15 residues. With V trimmed by 5 bases and J by 1 base, 6 bases remained unmatched. CDR1 and CDR2 (germline): LGHDT, YNNKEL (reference sequence).

J is TRBJ2-2 and V is TRBV5-1; D is perhaps TRBD1 (5 bases). CDR1 SGHRS and CDR2 YFSETQ come from the germline V gene. The CDR3 loop spans 14 amino acids. Trimming took off 0 bases at V and 6 bases at J, with 9 bases between the two ends. CDR3 loop: CASSLGTLAGELFF. CDR3 sequence (DNA): TGCGCCAGCAGCTTGGGGACACTCGCCGGGGAGCTGTTTTTT.

This rearrangement joins TRBV3-1 (or the pseudogene TRBV3-2) to TRBJ1-2; 11 bases map to TRBD1. The CDR3 is made up of 16 amino acids. V shed 3 bases and J 2 bases; nucleotides not matched to a gene: 5. CDR1 and CDR2 (germline): LGHDT, YNNKEL (reference sequence). This chain's CDR3 is CASSQEGTGGNYGYTF. In DNA form, the CDR3 reads TGTGCCAGCAGCCAGGAAGGGACAGGGGGGAACTATGGCTACACCTTC.

This clone was observed a handful of times. V is TRBV27 and J is TRBJ2-1; D is ambiguous. V dropped 0 bases and J dropped 1 base, with 7 bases sitting between them. CDR1 is MNHEY, CDR2 SMNVEV, per germline (reference sequence). The CDR3 is made up of 15 amino acids. The CDR3: CASSLSTPSYNEQFF. CDR3 nucleotides: TGTGCCAGCAGTTTATCCACTCCTTCCTACAATGAGCAGTTCTTC.

This chain links TRBV5-1 with TRBJ2-7, with 10 bases aligning to TRBD1. This CDR3 is 16 amino acids long. The junction had 6 bases not matched to a gene; V was cut back by 0 bases and J by 3 bases. CDR1 and CDR2 (germline): SGHRS, YFSETQ. The CDR3 sequence is CASSLEGGQGIYEQYF. CDR3 DNA sequence: TGCGCCAGCAGCTTGGAGGGGGGACAGGGGATCTACGAGCAGTACTTC.

The chain is built from TRBV15 and TRBJ1-3; D is undetermined. Germline-derived CDR1 and CDR2 are LNHNV and YYDKDF (reference sequence). The ends were cut back, 1 base at V and 6 bases at J, with 7 bases in the middle. The CDR3 length is 13 residues. The CDR3 sequence: CATSRAGLNTIYF. The CDR3 DNA follows: TGTGCCACCAGCAGAGCGGGGTTAAACACCATATATTTT.

For the CDR3, the DNA is TGCGCCAGCAGCCTAAGTCAGGGGCTCCAAGAGACCCAGTACTTC. Its protein is CASSLSQGLQETQYF. The chain combines TRBV4-1 with TRBJ2-5; maybe TRBD1 (6 bases). Germline loops: CDR1 MGHRA, CDR2 YSYEKL. The V gene lost 4 bases and the J gene lost 1 base, with 13 bases spanning the gap. This CDR3 has 15 amino acids.

The table lists this clone with a count of one. The gene calls are TRBV12-3 or TRBV12-4 and TRBJ1-5; no firm D call. The CDR3 is 12 residues long. The V end lost 2 bases, the J end lost 6 bases, and 5 bases lay between the germline ends. The CDR3: CASSLQIQPQHF. The CDR3 nucleotides are TGTGCCAGCAGTTTACAGATTCAGCCCCAGCATTTT.

J is TRBJ2-2 and V is TRBV9; 8 nucleotides agree with TRBD1. The CDR3 covers 18 residues. CDR1 and CDR2 (germline): SGDLS, YYNGEE. V dropped 4 bases and J dropped 1; count of bases not matched to a gene: 12. CDR3 sequence: CASSFIRAGGLNTGELFF. CDR3 bases: TGTGCCAGCAGCTTCATAAGGGCAGGGGGCCTGAACACCGGGGAGCTGTTTTTT.

The genes are TRBV9 and TRBJ2-1; 10 positions match TRBD2. The CDR3 runs 17 residues. J was trimmed by 0 bases and V by 3 bases; bases with no gene match: 6. The germline CDR1 and CDR2 sequences are SGDLS and YYNGEE. The CDR3 DNA reads TGTGCCAGCAGCGCCCGCCCTAGCGGGAGCTCCTACAATGAGCAGTTCTTC. This encodes CASSARPSGSSYNEQFF.

This chain links TRBV6-5 with TRBJ1-3; D not certain. The CDR3 is made up of 16 amino acids. Trimming cost V 0 bases and J 4 bases, with 13 bases left between them. The germline V gene encodes CDR1 MNHEY and CDR2 SVGAGI. CDR3 protein: CASSYSRGSSGNTIYF. The CDR3 DNA is TGTGCCAGCAGTTACTCGAGAGGGTCCAGCGGAAACACCATATATTTT.

The chain joins TRBV6-5 to TRBJ1-5; 7 bases match TRBD1. CDR1 and CDR2 from the germline V gene are MNHEY and SVGAGI. CDR3 size: 13 residues. The V gene end was trimmed by 11 bases and the J gene end by 2 bases; junction bases not matched to a gene: 6. This CDR3 is CAGRTGRNQPQHF. The CDR3 DNA sequence: TGTGCCGGACGGACAGGCCGCAATCAGCCCCAGCATTTT.

The chain couples TRBV6-1 to TRBJ2-7; D is perhaps TRBD1 (6 bases). The CDR3 spans 16 residues. V lost 2 bases and J 3 bases, leaving 17 bases between the germline ends. Germline V gene lookup returns CDR1 MNHNS and CDR2 SASEGT. The CDR3 DNA is TGTGCCAGCAGTGAACTAGGCAGGGGATCGGTCTACGAGCAGTACTTC. Its translation is CASSELGRGSVYEQYF.